This is a list of T cell receptor beta chains from one sample in a study of T cell responses to AZD1222 COVID-19 vaccine. Libraries were prepared by immunoSEQ multiplex PCR; TCRdb keeps only in-frame clonotypes and omits some of them. The sample has about 75,000 clones; about nine tenths are singletons. This sample comprised peripheral blood, obtained 28 days after the second AZD1222 dose. All receptors come from an adult who received the AZD1222 COVID-19 vaccine. Each CDR3 is given with its conserved first and last residue. A D gene is named only where the DNA matches it firmly. The size entry is marked missing in some rows and otherwise reads once, few, many or a size class.

cdr3_nt: TGTGCCAGCAGCCAAGACCACCCCCGTACTGGAAACACCATATATTTT
cdr3_aa: CASSQDHPRTGNTIYF
v_call: TRBV14
j_call: TRBJ1-3
d_call: -
clone_size: -

cdr3_nt: TGTGCCTGGAGAGGACAAGGAGGCTCACCCCTCCACTTT
cdr3_aa: CAWRGQGGSPLHF
v_call: TRBV30
j_call: TRBJ1-6
d_call: -
clone_size: few

cdr3_nt: TGTGCCAGCAGCGCAAGAGTTAACTATGGCTACACCTTC
cdr3_aa: CASSARVNYGYTF
v_call: TRBV12-3/TRBV12-4
j_call: TRBJ1-2
d_call: -
clone_size: -

cdr3_nt: TGTGCCAGCAACCCGGGACAGAGGAACACTGAAGCTTTCTTT
cdr3_aa: CASNPGQRNTEAFF
v_call: TRBV7-8
j_call: TRBJ1-1
d_call: TRBD1
clone_size: -

cdr3_nt: TGTGCCAGTAGTCAACAGACCTACAATGAGCAGTTCTTC
cdr3_aa: CASSQQTYNEQFF
v_call: TRBV19
j_call: TRBJ2-1
d_call: -
clone_size: -

cdr3_nt: TGTGCCAGCAGCGGGGGCGAGGGCCAGCCGGGGCAGCCCCAGCATTTT
cdr3_aa: CASSGGEGQPGQPQHF
v_call: TRBV9
j_call: TRBJ1-5
d_call: -
clone_size: -

cdr3_nt: TGTGCCAGCAGCGGCGCTGCAAGCTCTGGAAACACCATATATTTT
cdr3_aa: CASSGAASSGNTIYF
v_call: TRBV19
j_call: TRBJ1-3
d_call: -
clone_size: -

cdr3_nt: TGCGCCAGCAGCCAAAGAGGGACCGGGGAGCTGTTTTTT
cdr3_aa: CASSQRGTGELFF
v_call: TRBV4-1
j_call: TRBJ2-2
d_call: -
clone_size: once

cdr3_nt: TGTGCCAGCAGCTTATTGGTCACCTACGAGCAGTACTTC
cdr3_aa: CASSLLVTYEQYF
v_call: TRBV11-2
j_call: TRBJ2-7
d_call: -
clone_size: once

cdr3_nt: TGTGCCAGCAGTTATTCAAGCTACGAGCAGTACTTC
cdr3_aa: CASSYSSYEQYF
v_call: TRBV28
j_call: TRBJ2-7
d_call: -
clone_size: few

cdr3_nt: TGTGCCAGCAGCTTATTGGAAGGGCGGGAAGCTTTCTTT
cdr3_aa: CASSLLEGREAFF
v_call: TRBV7-8
j_call: TRBJ1-1
d_call: -
clone_size: -

cdr3_nt: TGTGCCAGCACCCGGGGGGCCAACAATGAAGCTTTCTTT
cdr3_aa: CASTRGANNEAFF
v_call: TRBV2
j_call: TRBJ1-1
d_call: -
clone_size: -

cdr3_nt: TGTGCCAGCAGTTTAAAACAAGGCACTGAAGCTTTCTTT
cdr3_aa: CASSLKQGTEAFF
v_call: TRBV27
j_call: TRBJ1-1
d_call: -
clone_size: -

cdr3_nt: TGTGCCAGCTCACCACTAGGTCAGCGTAACACTGAAGCTTTCTTT
cdr3_aa: CASSPLGQRNTEAFF
v_call: TRBV18
j_call: TRBJ1-1
d_call: -
clone_size: -

cdr3_nt: TGTGCCAGCAGCCCCTCGCAGGAGGTTTGGAATGGCTACACCTTC
cdr3_aa: CASSPSQEVWNGYTF
v_call: TRBV7-2
j_call: TRBJ1-2
d_call: -
clone_size: -

cdr3_nt: TGTGCCAGCAGCAAAGCAAAGGGAGGGGGCAATCAGCCCCAGCATTTT
cdr3_aa: CASSKAKGGGNQPQHF
v_call: TRBV21-1
j_call: TRBJ1-5
d_call: -
clone_size: -

cdr3_nt: TGTGCCAGCAGCCCTCGCGGATTGGCAGGGGATCAGCCCCAGCATTTT
cdr3_aa: CASSPRGLAGDQPQHF
v_call: TRBV4-2
j_call: TRBJ1-5
d_call: -
clone_size: -

cdr3_nt: TGTGCCAGCAGCGTTTTAACCTCGAACACTGAAGCTTTCTTT
cdr3_aa: CASSVLTSNTEAFF
v_call: TRBV9
j_call: TRBJ1-1
d_call: -
clone_size: -

cdr3_nt: TGTGCCAGCAGCTTAGAGGGCAGGGGGGATTATCAGCCCCAGCATTTT
cdr3_aa: CASSLEGRGDYQPQHF
v_call: TRBV7-8
j_call: TRBJ1-5
d_call: TRBD1
clone_size: -

cdr3_nt: TGCAGCGTCCAAACCACAAACAGGGACTCTGGAAACACCATATATTTT
cdr3_aa: CSVQTTNRDSGNTIYF
v_call: TRBV29-1
j_call: TRBJ1-3
d_call: -
clone_size: few

cdr3_nt: TGTGCCATCAGTGCACAGGGGACAGATACGCAGTATTTT
cdr3_aa: CAISAQGTDTQYF
v_call: TRBV10-3
j_call: TRBJ2-3
d_call: TRBD1
clone_size: -

cdr3_nt: TGTGCCAGCAGCGGCCGGGTTGGAGCTAATGAAAAACTGTTTTTT
cdr3_aa: CASSGRVGANEKLFF
v_call: TRBV6-2/TRBV6-3
j_call: TRBJ1-4
d_call: -
clone_size: few

cdr3_nt: TGTGCCAGCAGCTTGAGCTCAAATCAGCCCCAGCATTTT
cdr3_aa: CASSLSSNQPQHF
v_call: TRBV5-6
j_call: TRBJ1-5
d_call: -
clone_size: -

cdr3_nt: TGTGCCAGCAGCACCAAGGGGGCGCGGGGCACCGGGGAGCTGTTTTTT
cdr3_aa: CASSTKGARGTGELFF
v_call: TRBV3-1/TRBV3-2
j_call: TRBJ2-2
d_call: -
clone_size: -

cdr3_nt: TGTGCCAGCAGTTTATCCCGGGGGCTGGGCAATGAGCAGTTCTTC
cdr3_aa: CASSLSRGLGNEQFF
v_call: TRBV27
j_call: TRBJ2-1
d_call: -
clone_size: -

cdr3_nt: TGTGCCAGCAGCTCCCCTCGGAAGTACCAAGAGACCCAGTACTTC
cdr3_aa: CASSSPRKYQETQYF
v_call: TRBV7-2
j_call: TRBJ2-5
d_call: -
clone_size: -

cdr3_nt: TGTGCCAGCAGTGAAGCGTCCAGGGTACTACGGGAGCAGTACTTC
cdr3_aa: CASSEASRVLREQYF
v_call: TRBV2
j_call: TRBJ2-7
d_call: -
clone_size: -

cdr3_nt: TGTGCCAGCAGCGAAAGGGGGGGGTTTTCGTCCGGGGAGCTGTTTTTT
cdr3_aa: CASSERGGFSSGELFF
v_call: TRBV5-4
j_call: TRBJ2-2
d_call: -
clone_size: -

cdr3_nt: TGTGCCAGCAGCTTATCTAGCTCCTACAATGAGCAGTTCTTC
cdr3_aa: CASSLSSSYNEQFF
v_call: TRBV7-2
j_call: TRBJ2-1
d_call: -
clone_size: -

cdr3_nt: TGCGCCAGCAGTGAGTCGATAGGGCGCGGCTACACCTTC
cdr3_aa: CASSESIGRGYTF
v_call: TRBV10-1
j_call: TRBJ1-2
d_call: -
clone_size: -

cdr3_nt: TGTGCCAGCAGCTTAATGGGACTAGGACCCCATGAGCAGTTCTTC
cdr3_aa: CASSLMGLGPHEQFF
v_call: TRBV7-3
j_call: TRBJ2-1
d_call: TRBD2
clone_size: once

cdr3_nt: TGTGCCAGCAGTGAATCAGGGGGATTGAGGAATGAGCAGTTCTTC
cdr3_aa: CASSESGGLRNEQFF
v_call: TRBV25-1
j_call: TRBJ2-1
d_call: TRBD1
clone_size: once

cdr3_nt: TGTGCCAGCAGCCAAGGTTATGGCTACACCTTC
cdr3_aa: CASSQGYGYTF
v_call: TRBV3-1/TRBV3-2
j_call: TRBJ1-2
d_call: -
clone_size: -

cdr3_nt: TGCGCCAGCAGCTGGAAAGAGACAGATACGCAGTATTTT
cdr3_aa: CASSWKETDTQYF
v_call: TRBV5-1
j_call: TRBJ2-3
d_call: -
clone_size: -

cdr3_nt: TGTGCCAGCAGCTTAGGGGGTTATGGCTACACCTTC
cdr3_aa: CASSLGGYGYTF
v_call: TRBV11-2
j_call: TRBJ1-2
d_call: -
clone_size: few

cdr3_nt: TGTGCCAGCAGCGATGGACAGGGAGGGGGCAATGAGCAGTTCTTC
cdr3_aa: CASSDGQGGGNEQFF
v_call: TRBV9
j_call: TRBJ2-1
d_call: -
clone_size: -

cdr3_nt: TGTGCCTGGAGTGTATCCCTTTTCAATCAGCCCCAGCATTTT
cdr3_aa: CAWSVSLFNQPQHF
v_call: TRBV30
j_call: TRBJ1-5
d_call: -
clone_size: -

cdr3_nt: TGTGCTAGTGGTTTATCGGGGGCCAACGTCCTGACTTTC
cdr3_aa: CASGLSGANVLTF
v_call: TRBV12-5
j_call: TRBJ2-6
d_call: -
clone_size: -

cdr3_nt: TGCGCCAGCAGCCAGTTGGGGTTCCAAGATACGCAGTATTTT
cdr3_aa: CASSQLGFQDTQYF
v_call: TRBV4-1
j_call: TRBJ2-3
d_call: -
clone_size: -

cdr3_nt: TGTGCGAGCGACAGGGGGGATGTAGACTCCTACGAGCAGTACTTC
cdr3_aa: CASDRGDVDSYEQYF
v_call: TRBV6-5
j_call: TRBJ2-7
d_call: TRBD1
clone_size: once

cdr3_nt: TGTGCCATCAGTGAGTCAATAGGAGGGACTGAAGCTTTCTTT
cdr3_aa: CAISESIGGTEAFF
v_call: TRBV10-3
j_call: TRBJ1-1
d_call: -
clone_size: -

cdr3_nt: TGTGCCAGCAGCTACCGGGGGGGTCGGGGTAACTCCTACGAGCAGTACTTC
cdr3_aa: CASSYRGGRGNSYEQYF
v_call: TRBV7-2
j_call: TRBJ2-7
d_call: TRBD2
clone_size: -

cdr3_nt: TGCGCCAGCAGCCAAGTAAGTCCAGGGCATGAGCAGTTCTTC
cdr3_aa: CASSQVSPGHEQFF
v_call: TRBV4-1
j_call: TRBJ2-1
d_call: -
clone_size: few

cdr3_nt: TGCAGCGTTATGGCAGGGGCCAACGTCCTGACTTTC
cdr3_aa: CSVMAGANVLTF
v_call: TRBV29-1
j_call: TRBJ2-6
d_call: -
clone_size: -

cdr3_nt: TGTGCCAGCAGTGAGCGGGGGGGCACAGATACGCAGTATTTT
cdr3_aa: CASSERGGTDTQYF
v_call: TRBV6-4
j_call: TRBJ2-3
d_call: TRBD2
clone_size: medium-sized

cdr3_nt: TGTGCCAGCAGCCCGAGAGTGGGGGGGGATTCACCCCTCCACTTT
cdr3_aa: CASSPRVGGDSPLHF
v_call: TRBV9
j_call: TRBJ1-6
d_call: -
clone_size: -

cdr3_nt: TGTGCCAGCAGCTTCCCCGACAGGACCCAGGAGACCCAGTACTTC
cdr3_aa: CASSFPDRTQETQYF
v_call: TRBV5-4
j_call: TRBJ2-5
d_call: -
clone_size: -

cdr3_nt: TGTGCCAGCAGCCACCTGGGGAGAGGGATTAGCTCCTACAATGAGCAGTTCTTC
cdr3_aa: CASSHLGRGISSYNEQFF
v_call: TRBV21-1
j_call: TRBJ2-1
d_call: -
clone_size: -

cdr3_nt: TGTGCCAGCAGTCCCGGGACAGGGGCGAACACTGAAGCTTTCTTT
cdr3_aa: CASSPGTGANTEAFF
v_call: TRBV6-5
j_call: TRBJ1-1
d_call: TRBD1
clone_size: -

cdr3_nt: TGTGCCAGCAGCTTCGCAGGGATCGGGAACACTGAAGCTTTCTTT
cdr3_aa: CASSFAGIGNTEAFF
v_call: TRBV11-1
j_call: TRBJ1-1
d_call: -
clone_size: -

cdr3_nt: TGTGCCAGCAGCTTCAGGGGAAGCTCCTATAATTCACCCCTCCACTTT
cdr3_aa: CASSFRGSSYNSPLHF
v_call: TRBV5-6
j_call: TRBJ1-6
d_call: -
clone_size: -

cdr3_nt: TGTGCCAGCAGCTTAGAGGCTGGGTCCGGCTACACCTTC
cdr3_aa: CASSLEAGSGYTF
v_call: TRBV7-9
j_call: TRBJ1-2
d_call: -
clone_size: -

cdr3_nt: TGTGCCAGCAGCACCCGGGACAGGGGCGACGAGCAGTACTTC
cdr3_aa: CASSTRDRGDEQYF
v_call: TRBV7-9
j_call: TRBJ2-7
d_call: TRBD1
clone_size: -

cdr3_nt: TGTGCCAGCAGCCCGGGACAGGGGTCCTACAATGAGCAGTTCTTC
cdr3_aa: CASSPGQGSYNEQFF
v_call: TRBV2
j_call: TRBJ2-1
d_call: TRBD1
clone_size: -

cdr3_nt: TGTGCCTGGAACAACCGGGAGGGGGCAGAGACCTTC
cdr3_aa: CAWNNREGAETF
v_call: TRBV30
j_call: TRBJ1-2
d_call: TRBD1
clone_size: -

cdr3_nt: TGTGCCAGCAGCTTGGTTGAGAATGAGCAGTTCTTC
cdr3_aa: CASSLVENEQFF
v_call: TRBV5-6
j_call: TRBJ2-1
d_call: -
clone_size: -

cdr3_nt: TGCAGCGCCGACAGGGGTGGAACCGGGGAGCTGTTTTTT
cdr3_aa: CSADRGGTGELFF
v_call: TRBV29-1
j_call: TRBJ2-2
d_call: TRBD1
clone_size: -